This T cell receptor (beta chain) stems from a study of CD8 T cells in ankylosing spondylitis. Study findings and constraints: Blood of patients with ankylosing spondylitis appeared to be characterized by a TCR beta motif of eight highly homologous variants.

The sample holds a few counts of this clonotype. No antigen is known for it. TCRdb re-analysed the 5' RACE reads in MiXCR, keeping a single row per CDR3 protein. Of about 150,000 distinct CDR3 sequences listed, around 42% are singletons. The V and J ends lost 3 bases and 2 bases, in that order; junction bases with no gene match: 7. In germline, CDR1 is SEHNR, CDR2 FQNEAQ (reference sequence). The CDR3 loop spans 16 amino acids. J is TRBJ2-7 and V is TRBV7-9; 10 positions agree with TRBD1. The sequence derives from a male donor with ankylosing spondylitis. Sequencing input: synovial fluid, either unsorted or a sorted T cell fraction (not recorded which). The CDR3 DNA reads TGTGCCAGCAGCTTCATAACGACAGGGGGCCCCTACGAGCAGTACTTC. Protein product: CASSFITTGGPYEQYF.